Listed here are 11 T cell receptor beta chains from one sample, sequenced in a study of Graves' ophthalmopathy and Graves' hyperthyroidism. Researchers took RNA transcripts and amplified TCR beta CDR3 regions from them. HTBI primers were used in a first-round RT-PCR, which preceded a second-round multiplex PCR. From the multiplex PCR reads, TCRdb called clonotypes with MiXCR, one entry per CDR3 protein. This repertoire shows over 450,000 distinct CDR3 sequences, roughly 14% found once; its top ten account for over 7.5%. The sequenced sample was blood. These TCRs come from a woman in her twenties or thirties with Graves' ophthalmopathy.

This clonotype appeared many times. CDR3 sequence: CASSQPGQPNTEAFF. CDR3 bases: TGTGCCAGCAGCCAACCGGGACAGCCGAACACTGAAGCTTTCTTT. The rearrangement joins TRBV11-2 to TRBJ1-1; 7 nucleotides match TRBD1. The length of the CDR3 is 15 residues. The V gene end was trimmed by 5 bases and the J gene end by 1 base; junction bases not matched to a gene: 7. Looked up from germline, CDR1 is SGHAT and CDR2 is FQNNGV.

This clonotype was recorded at least ten times. One end of the junction does not line up with germline, which may come from a read error. The chain recombines TRBV2 with TRBJ2-6, with D unresolved. The germline V gene encodes CDR1 SNHLY and CDR2 FYNNEI. The CDR3 sequence is 15 residues long. The CDR3 here is CASSLDSSGANVLTF. For the CDR3, the DNA is TGCGCCAGCAGCTTGGATAGTTCTGGGGCCAACGTCCTGACTTTC.

This clonotype was detected ten times or more. This chain uses TRBV6-5 with TRBJ2-7; D is perhaps TRBD1 or TRBD2 (6 bases each). Trimming cost V 4 bases and J 6 bases, with 13 bases left between them. CDR1 and CDR2 from the germline V gene are MNHEY and SVGAGI. This CDR3 spans 13 amino acids. The CDR3 DNA follows: TGTGCCAGCAGTTCGGGGGCGTTGGGCGAGCAGTACTTC. Translating it yields CASSSGALGEQYF.

This clonotype was observed at least ten times. This chain connects TRBV6-1 to TRBJ2-7; TRBD2 aligns across 8 bases. Germline CDR1 MNHNS, CDR2 SASEGT. CDR3 length: 14 residues. V dropped 4 bases and J dropped 4; count of bases not matched to a gene: 6. In DNA, the CDR3 is TGTGCCAGCAGTGGAGAGCGGGAGTCTTACGAGCAGTACTTC. It specifies CASSGERESYEQYF.

The J gene is TRBJ1-1, the V gene TRBV7-6; no clear D gene. CDR1 SGHVS and CDR2 FNYEAQ come from the germline V gene. With 7 bases removed from V and 2 bases from J, the gap between germline ends came to 14 bases. The CDR3 extends over 14 amino acids. The CDR3: CASTLTGANTEAFF. The DNA for the CDR3 is TGTGCCAGCACCCTGACGGGAGCAAACACTGAAGCTTTCTTT. The full variable domain, in which reference TRBV7-6 and TRBJ1-1 provide the parts outside the CDR3, is GAGVSQSPRYKVTKRGQDVALRCDPISGHVSLYWYRQALGQGPEFLTYFNYEAQQDKSGLPNDRFSAERPEGSISTLTIQRTEQRDSAMYRCASTLTGANTEAFFGQGTRLTVV.

This clonotype was observed many times. V usage is TRBV9 and J usage is TRBJ1-1; 12 positions agree with TRBD1. V lost 7 bases to trimming and J lost 4 bases; unmatched junction nucleotides: 11. Germline assignment: CDR1 SGDLS and CDR2 YYNGEE. There are 16 residues in the CDR3. CDR3 sequence (DNA): TGTGCCAGCCTACCCGGGACAGGGGGCTGGGGCACTGAAGCTTTCTTT. Residues: CASLPGTGGWGTEAFF. Full variable domain (outside the CDR3, taken from reference TRBV9 and TRBJ1-1): DSGVTQTPKHLITATGQRVTLRCSPRSGDLSVYWYQQSLDQGLQFLIQYYNGEERAKGNILERFSAQQFPDLHSELNLSSLELGDSALYFCASLPGTGGWGTEAFFGQGTRLTVV.

This clonotype was counted ten times or more. The chain combines TRBV20-1 with TRBJ1-2, with D tentatively TRBD1 (5 bases). Germline values: CDR1 DFQATT, CDR2 SNEGSKA (reference sequence). This CDR3 spans 12 amino acids. V was trimmed by 3 bases and J by 4 bases, leaving 9 bases between them. This chain's CDR3 is CSAREGRYGYTF. The CDR3 DNA sequence: TGCAGTGCTAGGGAGGGACGCTATGGCTACACCTTC.

In this sample, this clonotype turned up many times. The chain carries TRBV15 and TRBJ1-5, with D perhaps matching TRBD1 (6 bases). Trimming cost V 5 bases and J 0 bases, with 11 bases left between them. The CDR3 consists of 15 residues. Germline assignment: CDR1 LNHNV and CDR2 YYDKDF (reference sequence). The CDR3 DNA follows: TGTGCCACCAGCGGATCAGGGGTTAGCAATCAGCCCCAGCATTTT. This gives the protein CATSGSGVSNQPQHF.

In this sample, this clonotype turned up many times. The genes are TRBV6-5 and TRBJ2-7, with 8 bases matching TRBD1. Germline V gene data show CDR1 as MNHEY and CDR2 as SVGAGI. With V trimmed by 4 bases and J by 3 bases, 8 bases remained unmatched. CDR3 length: 15 amino acids. CDR3 in amino acids: CASSFDRGGIYEQYF. In DNA form, the CDR3 reads TGTGCCAGCAGTTTCGACAGGGGTGGGATCTACGAGCAGTACTTC.

This clonotype has a handful of counts. V is TRBV15 and J is TRBJ1-2; D not resolved. Germline loops: CDR1 LNHNV, CDR2 YYDKDF (reference sequence). The CDR3 spans 15 residues. V lost 3 bases to trimming and J lost 6 bases, with 17 bases between them. The CDR3 nucleotides are TGTGCCACCAGCAGGGAGACGGTGGTCTTAAATGGCTACACCTTC. This codes for CATSRETVVLNGYTF.

The chain couples TRBV6-2 or TRBV6-3 to TRBJ2-7; 8 nucleotides line up with TRBD2. Trimming cost V 7 bases and J 1 base; bases outside gene matches: 9. Germline V gene lookup returns CDR1 MNHEY and CDR2 SVGEGT. CDR3 length: 15 residues. In DNA, the CDR3 is TGTGCCAGCACCCCCACTAGCGGACCTTCCTACGAGCAGTACTTC. Translation: CASTPTSGPSYEQYF.